This TCR beta chain came from a study of shared clonotypes between healthy human individuals. Here immunoSEQ multiplex PCR was the method, and the copy in TCRdb shows in-frame clones only, minus some. The data contain approximately 2,000,000 clones, around 93% of them singletons. J was trimmed by 8 bases and V by 1 base; bases with no gene match: 7. Germline assignment: CDR1 LNHDA and CDR2 SQIVND (reference sequence). CDR3 length: 15 amino acids. The naive CD8 subset, CD45RO-negative cells positively selected for CCR7, excluded terminally differentiated effector memory CD45RA+ cells. What was sequenced was naive CD8+ T cells from PBMCs. V and J are TRBV19 and TRBJ2-4; 8 bases fit TRBD2. This clonotype was sampled from a man younger than 30 in good health. Some clones in this sample may be carry-over from other donors' samples. The CDR3 loop is CASSIGGTSMDIQYF. CDR3 in DNA: TGTGCCAGTAGTATAGGTGGGACTAGTATGGACATTCAGTACTTC.